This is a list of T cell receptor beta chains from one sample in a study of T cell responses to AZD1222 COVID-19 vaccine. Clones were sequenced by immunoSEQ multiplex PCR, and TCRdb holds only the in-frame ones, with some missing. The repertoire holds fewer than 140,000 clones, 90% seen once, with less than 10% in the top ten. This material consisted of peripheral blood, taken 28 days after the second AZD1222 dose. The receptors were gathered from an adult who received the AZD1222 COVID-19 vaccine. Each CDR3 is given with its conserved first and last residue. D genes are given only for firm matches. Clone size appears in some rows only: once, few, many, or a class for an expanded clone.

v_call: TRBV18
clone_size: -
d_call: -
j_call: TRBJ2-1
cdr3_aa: CASSPLDNNEQFF
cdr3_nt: TGTGCCAGCTCACCCCTTGATAACAATGAGCAGTTCTTC

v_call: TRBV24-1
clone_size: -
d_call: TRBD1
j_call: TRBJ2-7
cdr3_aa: CATSDSGTGGYEQYF
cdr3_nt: TGTGCCACCAGTGATTCCGGGACAGGGGGCTACGAGCAGTACTTC

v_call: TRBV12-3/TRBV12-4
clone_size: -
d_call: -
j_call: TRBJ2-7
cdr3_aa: CASSNPSVEQYF
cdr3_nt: TGTGCCAGCAGTAACCCTAGCGTCGAGCAGTACTTC

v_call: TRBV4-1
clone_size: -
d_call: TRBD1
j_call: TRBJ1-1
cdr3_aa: CASSPGGQPNTEAFF
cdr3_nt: TGCGCCAGCAGCCCAGGGGGACAGCCGAACACTGAAGCTTTCTTT

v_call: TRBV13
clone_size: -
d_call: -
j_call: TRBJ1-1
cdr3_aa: CASTRLTEAFF
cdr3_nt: TGTGCCAGCACCCGACTTACTGAAGCTTTCTTT

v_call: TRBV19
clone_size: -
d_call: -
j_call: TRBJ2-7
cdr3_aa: CASGQGEYEQYF
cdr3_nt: TGTGCCAGTGGGCAAGGGGAATACGAGCAGTACTTC

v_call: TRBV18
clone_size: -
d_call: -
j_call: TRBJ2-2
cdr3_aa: CASSPPGLDGGELFF
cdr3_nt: TGTGCCAGCTCACCGCCGGGGCTGGACGGCGGGGAGCTGTTTTTT

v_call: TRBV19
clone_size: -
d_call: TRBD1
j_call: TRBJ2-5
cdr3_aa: CASSRAWTGRETQYF
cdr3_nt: TGTGCCAGTAGTAGGGCTTGGACAGGGAGGGAGACCCAGTACTTC

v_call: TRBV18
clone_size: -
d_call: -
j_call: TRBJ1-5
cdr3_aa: CASSPSPGNQPQHF
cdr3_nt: TGTGCCAGCTCACCATCACCTGGCAATCAGCCCCAGCATTTT

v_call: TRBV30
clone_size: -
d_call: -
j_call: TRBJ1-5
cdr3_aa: CAWSATQKNNQPQHF
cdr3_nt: TGTGCCTGGAGTGCTACACAGAAAAATAATCAGCCCCAGCATTTT

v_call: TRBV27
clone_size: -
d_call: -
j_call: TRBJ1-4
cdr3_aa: CASSFSTNEKLFF
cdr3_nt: TGTGCCAGCAGTTTTTCAACTAATGAAAAACTGTTTTTT

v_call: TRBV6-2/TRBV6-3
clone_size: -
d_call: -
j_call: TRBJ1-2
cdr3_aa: CASSHPNFNYGYTF
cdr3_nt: TGTGCCAGCAGCCACCCCAATTTTAACTATGGCTACACCTTC

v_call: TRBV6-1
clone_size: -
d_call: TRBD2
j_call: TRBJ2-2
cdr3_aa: CASSESGGAGELFF
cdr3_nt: TGTGCCAGCAGTGAAAGCGGGGGGGCCGGGGAGCTGTTTTTT

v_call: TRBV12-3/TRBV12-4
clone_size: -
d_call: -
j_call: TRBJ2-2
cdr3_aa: CASSFGRTGELFF
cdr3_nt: TGTGCCAGCAGTTTTGGCCGCACCGGGGAGCTGTTTTTT

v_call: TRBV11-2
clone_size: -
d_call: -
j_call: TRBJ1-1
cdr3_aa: CASSLVVDTEAFF
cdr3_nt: TGTGCCAGCAGCTTAGTTGTCGACACTGAAGCTTTCTTT

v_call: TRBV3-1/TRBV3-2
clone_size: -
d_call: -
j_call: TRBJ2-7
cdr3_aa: CASSQVTGSEQYF
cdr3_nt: TGTGCCAGCAGCCAAGTAACAGGGAGCGAGCAGTACTTC

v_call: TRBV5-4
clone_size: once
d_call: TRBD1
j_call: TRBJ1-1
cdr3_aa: CASSYFDRVGTEAFF
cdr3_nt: TGTGCCAGCAGCTACTTCGACAGGGTAGGAACTGAAGCTTTCTTT

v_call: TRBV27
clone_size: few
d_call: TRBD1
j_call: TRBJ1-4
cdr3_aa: CASADRVNEKLFF
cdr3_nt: TGTGCCAGCGCGGACAGGGTAAATGAAAAACTGTTTTTT